Ten or more counts support the clone carrying this TCR beta chain. PCR was performed a second time for about 7 to 11 cycles using a sample-barcoded 5' primer and a J-beta primer mix. Every single cDNA molecule received a tag from a template-switch adaptor with 12 random nucleotides. Each CDR3 protein gets one entry after TCRdb re-called the 5' RACE reads with MiXCR. The sample yields about 970,000 distinct CDR3 sequences, roughly half seen once. The data are from a study of blood T cells in healthy people across ages. Germline CDR1 is SGHRS and CDR2 is YFSETQ. CDR3 length: 13 amino acids. Trimming cost V 0 bases and J 10 bases, with 11 bases left between them.

This chain uses TRBV5-1 with TRBJ2-1, with TRBD2 as a possible D gene (5 bases). Sequenced material: blood. The source of this sequence is a woman aged 55-70 years in good health. The CDR3, as DNA: TGCGCCAGCAGCTTGGACGGGGTGGGAGAGCAGTTCTTC. The encoded protein is CASSLDGVGEQFF.